Following are 24 T cell receptor beta chains from one sample sequenced in a study of blood T cell repertoires in COVID-19. Produced via immunoSEQ multiplex PCR; TCRdb's table is partial and in-frame only. The sample lists 200,000 to 250,000 clones, under 90% occurring once. Sequencing was performed on PBMCs or T cells enriched from blood (not recorded which). These receptors all stem from a man between 60 and 75 years old who had recovered from COVID-19.

This rearrangement joins TRBV24-1 to TRBJ1-2; possible D gene TRBD1, 6 bases. The CDR3 spans 14 residues. Germline CDR1 and CDR2: KGHDR and SFDVKD. Trimming cost V 3 bases and J 2 bases, with 9 bases left between them. CDR3 nucleotide sequence: TGTGCCACCAGTGATGACAGGCGCAACTATGGCTACACCTTC. Its protein product is CATSDDRRNYGYTF.

CDR3 DNA sequence: TGTGCCAGCAGCCTACAGGGGACCAGCAATCAGCCCCAGCATTTT. Amino acid sequence: CASSLQGTSNQPQHF. The chain carries TRBV5-5 and TRBJ1-5, with TRBD1 identical over 7 bases. The CDR3 sequence is 15 residues long. Losses at the gene ends were 4 bases for V and 1 base for J; bases not matched to a gene: 5. Germline CDR1 is SGHKS and CDR2 is YYEKEE (reference sequence).

V is TRBV14 and J is TRBJ2-2; D unresolved. V lost 4 bases and J 8 bases, leaving 11 bases between the germline ends. The CDR3 totals 13 residues. CDR1 and CDR2 (germline): SGHDN, FVKESK. CDR3 in amino acids: CASSPVPRGELFF. CDR3 sequence (DNA): TGTGCCAGCAGCCCGGTCCCCCGGGGGGAGCTGTTTTTT.

The V call is TRBV5-1, the J call TRBJ2-1; 8 bases map to TRBD1. CDR3 length: 14 amino acids. The V gene end was trimmed by 0 bases and the J gene end by 8 bases; junction bases not matched to a gene: 4. The germline CDR1 and CDR2 sequences are SGHRS and YFSETQ. CDR3 amino acids: CASSLGDRNDEQFF. The CDR3 coding sequence is TGCGCCAGCAGCTTGGGGGACAGGAACGATGAGCAGTTCTTC.

The chain employs TRBV7-2 and TRBJ1-6; D not certain. This CDR3 comprises 13 residues. The germline gives CDR1 SGHTA, CDR2 FQGNSA. Trimming removed 2 bases from V and 7 bases from J, with 6 bases in between. For the CDR3, the DNA is TGTGCCAGCAGCTTAATCATCAATTCACCCCTCCACTTT. Translation gives CASSLIINSPLHF. Full variable domain (remainder filled in from reference TRBV7-2 and TRBJ1-6): GAGVSQSPSNKVTEKGKDVELRCDPISGHTALYWYRQSLGQGLEFLIYFQGNSAPDKSGLPSDRFSAERTGGSVSTLTIQRTQQEDSAVYLCASSLIINSPLHFGNGTRLTVT.

The J gene is TRBJ1-2, the V gene TRBV25-1; 8 nucleotides agree with TRBD1. The germline V gene encodes CDR1 MGHDK and CDR2 SYGVNS. The CDR3 runs to 14 residues. V was clipped by 5 bases and J by 7 bases; unmatched bases: 9. CDR3 residues: CASSLTGQGGGYTF. In DNA, the CDR3 is TGTGCCAGCAGTCTGACTGGACAGGGCGGTGGCTACACCTTC.

The chain is built from TRBV9 and TRBJ2-1, with 9 bases aligning to TRBD2. Looked up from germline, CDR1 is SGDLS and CDR2 is YYNGEE. The CDR3 has 15 amino acids. J gave up 5 bases and V 4 bases, and 7 bases lay outside the gene matches. The CDR3 coding sequence is TGTGCCAGCAGCCCCAGGGGCGGGGGGGACAATGAGCAGTTCTTC. Its translation: CASSPRGGGDNEQFF.

The chain links TRBV6-5 to TRBJ2-7; D gene ambiguous. This CDR3 region has 16 residues. With 4 bases removed from V and 3 bases from J, the gap between germline ends came to 19 bases. Germline V CDR1 and CDR2: MNHEY, SVGAGI. CDR3 nucleotide sequence: TGTGCCAGCAGTTCCACGCTAGGTGGGTGGCTCTACGAGCAGTACTTC. Translated, it gives CASSSTLGGWLYEQYF.

To note about this clone: Other DNA sequences in this sample translate to the same CDR3. This rearrangement joins TRBV5-1 to TRBJ1-6, with 9 bases fitting TRBD1. CDR1 is SGHRS, CDR2 YFSETQ, per germline. The CDR3 totals 15 residues. The J segment lost 7 bases and the V segment lost 4 bases, leaving 6 bases of the junction unmatched. DNA for the CDR3: TGCGCCAGCAGCCTAGGACAGGGGATAAATTCACCCCTCCACTTT. Translation: CASSLGQGINSPLHF.

The chain is built from TRBV24-1 and TRBJ2-7; 8 bases agree with TRBD1. The CDR3 contains 15 residues. The ends lost 3 bases at V and 0 bases at J; junction bases unmatched: 3. Germline V gives CDR1 KGHDR, CDR2 SFDVKD. CDR3 amino acids: CATSDAGTGSYEQYF. CDR3 nucleotide sequence: TGTGCCACCAGTGATGCCGGGACAGGCTCCTACGAGCAGTACTTC.

This CDR3 reads CATSSNGDQPQHF. The CDR3 coding sequence is TGTGCCACCAGCAGTAACGGGGATCAGCCCCAGCATTTT. The V and J genes are TRBV15 and TRBJ1-5, with D unresolved. Germline V gene sequence: CDR1 LNHNV, CDR2 YYDKDF (reference sequence). V lost 3 bases and J lost 5, with 8 bases in between. The length of the CDR3 is 13 residues.

V usage is TRBV5-1 and J usage is TRBJ2-3; 9 bases match TRBD2. CDR3 length: 14 amino acids. Germline V CDR1 and CDR2: SGHRS, YFSETQ. Trimming removed 2 bases from V and 5 bases from J; junction bases left unmatched: 3. The CDR3 sequence: CASSLSGGIDTQYF. Here the CDR3 DNA reads TGCGCCAGCAGCTTAAGCGGGGGGATAGATACGCAGTATTTT.

This chain links TRBV2 with TRBJ2-7; possible D gene TRBD2, 5 bases. The CDR3 sequence is 15 residues long. Germline V CDR1 and CDR2: SNHLY, FYNNEI. Deletions cut 1 base from V and 3 bases from J, with 13 bases between. DNA of the CDR3: TGTGCCAGCAGTGAAGGAGGGTCCCTCCACTACGAGCAGTACTTC. Its translation: CASSEGGSLHYEQYF.

The V call is TRBV4-2, the J call TRBJ2-5; 9 bases match TRBD2. The germline V gene encodes CDR1 LGHNA and CDR2 YNFKEQ. V trimming: 0 bases; J trimming: 5 bases; junction bases outside the gene matches: 7. The length of the CDR3 is 16 residues. CDR3 amino acids: CASSQEVSGGSETQYF. DNA for the CDR3: TGTGCCAGCAGCCAAGAAGTGAGCGGGGGGTCGGAGACCCAGTACTTC.

J is TRBJ2-1 and V is TRBV5-1; D is possibly TRBD2 (6 bases). Germline-derived CDR1 and CDR2 are SGHRS and YFSETQ. The CDR3 is made up of 14 amino acids. The V and J ends lost 0 bases and 6 bases respectively, with 10 bases between them. The CDR3 reads CASSLGRGGNEQFF. CDR3 nucleotides: TGCGCCAGCAGCTTGGGTCGGGGAGGCAATGAGCAGTTCTTC.

V is TRBV7-8 and J is TRBJ1-5, with 8 bases identical to TRBD1. Trimming took 5 bases from V and 6 from J; bases not matched to a gene: 9. Germline V gene data show CDR1 as SGHVS and CDR2 as FQNEAQ. This CDR3 has 15 amino acids. The CDR3 DNA follows: TGTGCCAGCAGCGCAAGAAGGACAGGGTTTCAGCCCCAGCATTTT. It codes for CASSARRTGFQPQHF.

The chain carries TRBV5-5 and TRBJ2-5; TRBD2 aligns across 10 bases. CDR1 is SGHKS and CDR2 is YYEKEE in the germline V gene (reference sequence). J was trimmed by 5 bases and V by 1 base; bases with no gene match: 11. This CDR3 region has 17 residues. The CDR3 DNA is TGTGCCAGCAGCTTGTTTCGTAATAGCGGGGGGATGGAGACCCAGTACTTC. Amino acids: CASSLFRNSGGMETQYF.

The V gene is TRBV5-4, the J gene TRBJ2-5; 12 bases map to TRBD2. The CDR3 is 16 residues long. V was pared by 0 bases and J by 1 base, with 1 base of the junction left unmatched. Germline CDR1 and CDR2: SGHNT and YYREEE (reference sequence). The CDR3: CASSLGTSGVQETQYF. For the CDR3, the DNA is TGTGCCAGCAGCTTGGGGACTAGCGGGGTCCAAGAGACCCAGTACTTC.

V gene TRBV29-1 combines with J gene TRBJ2-1; TRBD1 is a possible D gene (5 bases). CDR3 length: 11 residues. V shed 8 bases and J shed 4 bases, with 9 bases lying between them. Germline CDR1 and CDR2: SQVTM and ANQGSEA. In DNA, the CDR3 is TGCAGCCTCAGGGAATACAATGAGCAGTTCTTC. This sequence encodes CSLREYNEQFF.

This clone was seen a few times. This chain joins TRBV9 and TRBJ2-7, with D possibly matching TRBD2 (6 bases). V lost 4 bases and J lost 5, with 28 bases in between. The CDR3 runs 18 residues. Germline CDR1 and CDR2: SGDLS and YYNGEE. The CDR3 loop is CASSPEEGGWRASHEQYF. Here the CDR3 DNA reads TGTGCCAGCAGCCCCGAGGAGGGAGGTTGGCGAGCATCACACGAGCAGTACTTC.

The chain combines TRBV2 with TRBJ2-3; D is undetermined. Per germline, CDR1 SNHLY and CDR2 FYNNEI. Trimming cost V 8 bases and J 0 bases, with 12 bases left between them. This CDR3 region has 14 residues. CDR3 sequence (DNA): TGTGCCAGCTCCTTGGCATCTAGCACAGATACGCAGTATTTT. Amino acid sequence: CASSLASSTDTQYF.

This rearrangement joins TRBV12-3 or TRBV12-4 to TRBJ1-5; maybe TRBD1 (5 bases). Between the trimmed V and J ends, which lost 7 bases and 3 bases, there was a span of 10 bases. The CDR3 covers 13 residues. This CDR3 reads CASNAGPNQPQHF. CDR3 sequence (DNA): TGTGCCAGCAATGCAGGGCCCAATCAGCCCCAGCATTTT.

This clone has only a few counts. The chain recombines TRBV30 with TRBJ2-1; 10 bases are a match to TRBD1. The CDR3 is 14 amino acids. V gave up 3 bases and J gave up 4 bases; unmatched junction bases: 3. Germline V gives CDR1 GTSNPN, CDR2 SVGIG (reference sequence). CDR3 amino acids: CAWRPDRGYNEQFF. The CDR3 bases are TGTGCCTGGAGACCGGACAGGGGGTACAATGAGCAGTTCTTC. Full variable domain (remainder filled in from reference TRBV30 and TRBJ2-1): SQTIHQWPATLVQPVGSPLSLECTVEGTSNPNLYWYRQAAGRGLQLLFYSVGIGQISSEVPQNLSASRPQDRQFILSSKKLLLSDSGFYLCAWRPDRGYNEQFFGPGTRLTVL.

V is TRBV11-3 and J is TRBJ2-7; TRBD1 matches 7 bases. Trimming removed 4 bases from V and 0 bases from J; junction bases left unmatched: 3. The CDR3 has 14 residues. Per germline, CDR1 SGHNT and CDR2 YENEEA. The CDR3 DNA is TGTGCCAGCAGCTCCCGACAGGGCTCCTACGAGCAGTACTTC. Translation: CASSSRQGSYEQYF.